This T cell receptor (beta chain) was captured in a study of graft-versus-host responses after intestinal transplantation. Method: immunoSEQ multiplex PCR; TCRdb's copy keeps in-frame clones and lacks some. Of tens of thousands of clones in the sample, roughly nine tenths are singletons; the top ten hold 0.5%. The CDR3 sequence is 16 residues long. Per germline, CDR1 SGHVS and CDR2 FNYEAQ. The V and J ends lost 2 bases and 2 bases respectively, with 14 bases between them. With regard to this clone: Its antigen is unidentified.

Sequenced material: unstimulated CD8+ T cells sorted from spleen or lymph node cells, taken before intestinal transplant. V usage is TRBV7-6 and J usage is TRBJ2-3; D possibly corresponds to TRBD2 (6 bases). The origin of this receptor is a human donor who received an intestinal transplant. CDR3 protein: CASSLSPRRATDTQYF. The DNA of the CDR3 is TGTGCCAGCAGCTTATCCCCGCGGAGGGCCACAGATACGCAGTATTTT.